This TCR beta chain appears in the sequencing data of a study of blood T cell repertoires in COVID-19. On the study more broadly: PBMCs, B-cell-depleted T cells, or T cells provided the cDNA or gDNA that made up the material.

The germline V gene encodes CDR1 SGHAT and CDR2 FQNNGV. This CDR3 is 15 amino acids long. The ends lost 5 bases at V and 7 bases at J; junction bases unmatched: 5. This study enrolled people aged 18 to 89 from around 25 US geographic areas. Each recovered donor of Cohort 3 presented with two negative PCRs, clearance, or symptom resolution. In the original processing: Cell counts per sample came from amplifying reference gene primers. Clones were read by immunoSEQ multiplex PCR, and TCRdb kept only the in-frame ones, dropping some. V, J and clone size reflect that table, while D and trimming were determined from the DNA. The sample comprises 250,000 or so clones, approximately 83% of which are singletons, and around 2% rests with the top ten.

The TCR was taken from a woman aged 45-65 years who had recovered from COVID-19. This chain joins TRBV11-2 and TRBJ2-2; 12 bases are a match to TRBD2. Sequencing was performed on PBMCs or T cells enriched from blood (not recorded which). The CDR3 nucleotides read TGTGCCAGCAGCATCCTAGCGGGAGGGGTCGGGGAGCTGTTTTTT. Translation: CASSILAGGVGELFF.